The rows below give T cell receptor beta chains drawn from one sample of a study of cytomegalovirus exposure and HLA in healthy donors. TCRdb's copy holds only in-frame clones and misses some; the assay was immunoSEQ multiplex PCR. The sample lists almost 70,000 clones, approximately 70% seen once, with less than 15% in the top ten. The sequenced sample was PBMCs. The receptors here all came from a male donor in good health and CMV-seropositive. CDR3s include the opening cysteine and the closing phenylalanine or tryptophan. A D gene is named only where the DNA matches it firmly. Not all rows give a size; the values are once, few, many and, for expanded clones, a class.

d_gene: -
v_gene: TRBV5-1
j_gene: TRBJ1-1
abundance: -
CDR3nt: TGCGCCAGCAGCTTGGTAGGGCGGGGGACTGAAGCTTTCTTT
CDR3aa: CASSLVGRGTEAFF

d_gene: TRBD1
v_gene: TRBV6-1
j_gene: TRBJ1-5
abundance: -
CDR3nt: TGTGCCAGCAGTGAAGGTGGCAGGGGGGTGGTGTACAATCAGCCCCAGCATTTT
CDR3aa: CASSEGGRGVVYNQPQHF

d_gene: -
v_gene: TRBV19
j_gene: TRBJ1-5
abundance: -
CDR3nt: TGTGCCAGTAGTATACAGGGGACAATTCGCAATCAGCCCCAGCATTTT
CDR3aa: CASSIQGTIRNQPQHF

d_gene: -
v_gene: TRBV20-1
j_gene: TRBJ1-3
abundance: -
CDR3nt: TGCAGCGGTCGAGCCGGAAACACCATATATTTT
CDR3aa: CSGRAGNTIYF

d_gene: -
v_gene: TRBV5-4
j_gene: TRBJ2-3
abundance: -
CDR3nt: TGTGCCAGCAGCTTGGGTGGCGGATCCACAGATACGCAGTATTTT
CDR3aa: CASSLGGGSTDTQYF

d_gene: -
v_gene: TRBV4-1
j_gene: TRBJ1-1
abundance: -
CDR3nt: TGCGCCAGCAGCCCCCGACGGGGGGGAGTAATCACTGAAGCTTTCTTT
CDR3aa: CASSPRRGGVITEAFF

d_gene: -
v_gene: TRBV5-6
j_gene: TRBJ1-6
abundance: -
CDR3nt: TGTGCCAGCAGCTTCAGGTCGAGGGCAGGGGTTTCACCCCTCCACTTT
CDR3aa: CASSFRSRAGVSPLHF

d_gene: TRBD2
v_gene: TRBV27
j_gene: TRBJ2-2
abundance: -
CDR3nt: TGTGCCAGCAGTCCCTTTTCCGGGGGGACCGCCGCCGGGGAGCTGTTTTTT
CDR3aa: CASSPFSGGTAAGELFF

d_gene: -
v_gene: TRBV19
j_gene: TRBJ1-2
abundance: -
CDR3nt: TGTGCCAGTAGTGGGCGGGTCTATGGCTACACCTTC
CDR3aa: CASSGRVYGYTF

d_gene: -
v_gene: TRBV6-5
j_gene: TRBJ1-5
abundance: -
CDR3nt: TGTGCCAGCAGTTACTCGAGTGCGGAAAATCAGCCCCAGCATTTT
CDR3aa: CASSYSSAENQPQHF

d_gene: TRBD1
v_gene: TRBV11-3
j_gene: TRBJ2-7
abundance: -
CDR3nt: TGTGCCAGCAGCTCGATCAGGGGGTCCGAGCAGTACTTC
CDR3aa: CASSSIRGSEQYF

d_gene: TRBD2
v_gene: TRBV7-2
j_gene: TRBJ2-1
abundance: few
CDR3nt: TGTGCCAGCAGCTCCTGGACTAGCGGGAGAATCAATGAGCAGTTCTTC
CDR3aa: CASSSWTSGRINEQFF

d_gene: -
v_gene: TRBV2
j_gene: TRBJ1-4
abundance: once
CDR3nt: TGTGCCAGCGAACGGACTCCAACTAATGAAAAACTGTTTTTT
CDR3aa: CASERTPTNEKLFF

d_gene: -
v_gene: TRBV18
j_gene: TRBJ2-1
abundance: -
CDR3nt: TGTGCCAGCTCACCACCCTCTGACAATGAGCAGTTCTTC
CDR3aa: CASSPPSDNEQFF

d_gene: TRBD2
v_gene: TRBV7-9
j_gene: TRBJ2-1
abundance: -
CDR3nt: TGTGCCAGCAGCTCGTTACTAGCGGGAGAAAACAATGAGCAGTTCTTC
CDR3aa: CASSSLLAGENNEQFF

d_gene: -
v_gene: TRBV30
j_gene: TRBJ2-4
abundance: -
CDR3nt: TGTGCCTGGAGCTTGCAGGAGGGGAACATTCAGTACTTC
CDR3aa: CAWSLQEGNIQYF

d_gene: TRBD1
v_gene: TRBV6-6
j_gene: TRBJ1-6
abundance: few
CDR3nt: TGTGCCAGCAGTTACCAGGGGGATAATTCACCCCTCCACTTT
CDR3aa: CASSYQGDNSPLHF

d_gene: -
v_gene: TRBV7-3
j_gene: TRBJ1-3
abundance: -
CDR3nt: TGTGCCAGCAGCCAATGGGCAGATGCTGGAAACACCATATATTTT
CDR3aa: CASSQWADAGNTIYF

d_gene: -
v_gene: TRBV15
j_gene: TRBJ1-2
abundance: -
CDR3nt: TGTGCCACCAGCAGAGATCAGGCGGGGGCGGGATATGGCTACACCTTC
CDR3aa: CATSRDQAGAGYGYTF

d_gene: -
v_gene: TRBV2
j_gene: TRBJ1-4
abundance: -
CDR3nt: TGTGCCAGCTGCCCAAGGGGAAATGAAAAACTGTTTTTT
CDR3aa: CASCPRGNEKLFF

d_gene: -
v_gene: TRBV18
j_gene: TRBJ1-1
abundance: -
CDR3nt: TGTGCCAGCTCACCTTGGGAGGTGACGAACACTGAAGCTTTCTTT
CDR3aa: CASSPWEVTNTEAFF

d_gene: TRBD1
v_gene: TRBV9
j_gene: TRBJ1-1
abundance: -
CDR3nt: TGTGCCAGCAGCGAGGATAATACAGGGGGAGGCACTGAAGCTTTCTTT
CDR3aa: CASSEDNTGGGTEAFF

d_gene: TRBD2
v_gene: TRBV4-2
j_gene: TRBJ2-2
abundance: -
CDR3nt: TGTGCCAGCAGCCAAGTAGCAAGGACTAGCGGGAGGAACACCGGGGAGCTGTTTTTT
CDR3aa: CASSQVARTSGRNTGELFF

d_gene: -
v_gene: TRBV2
j_gene: TRBJ1-5
abundance: -
CDR3nt: TGTGCCAGCAGTGAAAATAGCTATAGCAATCAGCCCCAGCATTTT
CDR3aa: CASSENSYSNQPQHF

d_gene: TRBD1
v_gene: TRBV9
j_gene: TRBJ1-1
abundance: few
CDR3nt: TGTGCCAGCAGCGTAGGTGACAGGGGAGGGAACACTGAAGCTTTCTTT
CDR3aa: CASSVGDRGGNTEAFF

d_gene: -
v_gene: TRBV4-3
j_gene: TRBJ1-2
abundance: -
CDR3nt: TGCGCCAGCAGCCAAGAGGTACAGAGTCTCTATGGCTACACCTTC
CDR3aa: CASSQEVQSLYGYTF

d_gene: -
v_gene: TRBV27
j_gene: TRBJ2-7
abundance: -
CDR3nt: TGTGCCAGCAGTCCCCAAGTCAGCTCCTACGAGCAGTACTTC
CDR3aa: CASSPQVSSYEQYF

d_gene: TRBD1
v_gene: TRBV7-9
j_gene: TRBJ1-1
abundance: -
CDR3nt: TGTGCCAGCAGCTTAACAGGGGGGGCCGTCCGAGGGGCTTTCTTT
CDR3aa: CASSLTGGAVRGAFF

d_gene: -
v_gene: TRBV7-2
j_gene: TRBJ2-3
abundance: -
CDR3nt: TGTGCCAGCAGCTTCAGGGAAGTTAGCACAGATACGCAGTATTTT
CDR3aa: CASSFREVSTDTQYF

d_gene: -
v_gene: TRBV7-3
j_gene: TRBJ1-1
abundance: -
CDR3nt: TGTGCCAGCAGCTTATCAGGGAACACTGAAGCTTTCTTT
CDR3aa: CASSLSGNTEAFF

d_gene: TRBD2
v_gene: TRBV19
j_gene: TRBJ2-7
abundance: -
CDR3nt: TGTGCCAGTAGTCTAGCGGGATCCTACGAGCAGTACTTC
CDR3aa: CASSLAGSYEQYF

d_gene: -
v_gene: TRBV2
j_gene: TRBJ1-3
abundance: -
CDR3nt: TGTGCCAGCAGTGGGGTAGCAGGGTCTGGAAACACCATATATTTT
CDR3aa: CASSGVAGSGNTIYF

d_gene: -
v_gene: TRBV6-5
j_gene: TRBJ2-7
abundance: -
CDR3nt: TGTGCCAGCAGCAGCAGACTAGCCTACGAGCAGTACTTC
CDR3aa: CASSSRLAYEQYF

d_gene: TRBD1
v_gene: TRBV12-5
j_gene: TRBJ2-2
abundance: -
CDR3nt: TGTGCTAGTGGTTTGGACCTTCGGACAGGGGCCGGCGGGGAGCTGTTTTTT
CDR3aa: CASGLDLRTGAGGELFF

d_gene: -
v_gene: TRBV29-1
j_gene: TRBJ1-4
abundance: -
CDR3nt: TGCAGCGTTGGGGGACATACTCTTAATGAAAAACTGTTTTTT
CDR3aa: CSVGGHTLNEKLFF

d_gene: TRBD1
v_gene: TRBV7-2
j_gene: TRBJ1-2
abundance: -
CDR3nt: TGTGCCAGCAGCCATACTCTACAGGGGGCCGATGGCTACACCTTC
CDR3aa: CASSHTLQGADGYTF

d_gene: TRBD1
v_gene: TRBV25-1
j_gene: TRBJ2-5
abundance: -
CDR3nt: TGTGCCAGCAGTGAATATGGAACAGGGGAAGAGACCCAGTACTTC
CDR3aa: CASSEYGTGEETQYF